This TCR beta chain was sequenced for a study of a mutant IDH1 vaccine in newly diagnosed glioma. As for time point: baseline, week 1 (first vaccination visit). The treatment is: pre-vaccination baseline after standard-of-care therapy. Method: immunoSEQ multiplex PCR; TCRdb's copy keeps in-frame clones and lacks some. The table lists about 33,000 clones, about nine tenths of them singletons, with around 4.8% in the top ten. The material was PBMCs, obtained from a glioma patient treated with radiotherapy, temozolomide or both. This clonotype originated in a woman in her thirties or forties with glioma.

The CDR3, as DNA: TGTGCCTGGACTAGGGACAGGGTTGGAAACACCATATATTTT. The encoded protein is CAWTRDRVGNTIYF. This chain joins TRBV30 and TRBJ1-3; 9 bases match TRBD1. Unmatched junction bases numbered 4, after V lost 4 bases and J lost 3 bases. From germline, CDR1 is GTSNPN and CDR2 SVGIG (reference sequence). This CDR3 comprises 14 residues. Filled out from reference TRBV30 and TRBJ1-3, the complete variable domain reads SQTIHQWPATLVQPVGSPLSLECTVEGTSNPNLYWYRQAAGRGLQLLFYSVGIGQISSEVPQNLSASRPQDRQFILSSKKLLLSDSGFYLCAWTRDRVGNTIYFGEGSWLTVV.